Presented here are 25 T cell receptor beta chains from one specimen sequenced in a study of T-cell memory formation after mild COVID-19. From the 5' RACE reads, TCRdb called clonotypes with MiXCR, one entry per CDR3 protein. The table has some 210,000 distinct CDR3 sequences, roughly 18% seen once; the top ten hold 2.4%. The material sequenced was PBMCs or a T cell subset sorted from them (not recorded which). All receptors derive from an adult woman who had mild COVID-19 (a few samples of this study predate the infection). Cell type and time point are not known.

In this sample, this clonotype turned up a few times. The rearrangement uses TRBV6-6 and TRBJ1-2; a weak D match, TRBD1 (6 bases). Germline V gives CDR1 MNHNY, CDR2 SVGAGI (reference sequence). The length of the CDR3 is 14 residues. V lost 0 bases to trimming and J lost 5 bases, with 10 bases between them. As DNA, the CDR3 is TGTGCCAGCAGTTACTCGGGACAAATATATGGCTACACCTTC. Its protein is CASSYSGQIYGYTF.

This clonotype was recorded a few times. V is TRBV19 and J is TRBJ2-2; no clear D gene. This CDR3 region has 15 residues. Germline V gives CDR1 LNHDA, CDR2 SQIVND (reference sequence). V lost 3 bases and J lost 5, with 13 bases in between. The CDR3 region has the DNA TGTGCCAGTAGTATGGCGAGTCCTGGTACCGGGGAGCTGTTTTTT. As protein: CASSMASPGTGELFF.

The genes are TRBV27 and TRBJ2-7; D remains ambiguous. The CDR3 spans 13 residues. Germline V CDR1 and CDR2: MNHEY, SMNVEV (reference sequence). Deletions cut 5 bases from V and 6 bases from J, with 14 bases between. In nucleotides, the CDR3 is TGTGCCAGCAGTAACCTTGGTATAGGCGAGCAGTACTTC. This gives the protein CASSNLGIGEQYF.

This clonotype was observed a handful of times. One junction end does not reproduce the germline sequence, and a read error may be involved. This sequence joins TRBV9 and TRBJ2-7; D gene unclear. The CDR3 runs to 13 residues. The germline V gene encodes CDR1 SGDLS and CDR2 YYNGEE. CDR3 in amino acids: CASSVVGDTRLNF. The CDR3 bases are TGTGCCAGCAGCGTAGTGGGCGACACCAGGCTCAACTTC. The full variable domain, with the rest looked up from reference TRBV9 and TRBJ2-7, is DSGVTQTPKHLITATGQRVTLRCSPRSGDLSVYWYQQSLDQGLQFLIQYYNGEERAKGNILERFSAQQFPDLHSELNLSSLELGDSALYFCASSVVGDTRLNFGPGTRLTVT.

This sequence joins TRBV7-2 and TRBJ2-5; D is perhaps TRBD1 or TRBD2 (5 bases each). This CDR3 is 14 amino acids long. Germline assignment: CDR1 SGHTA and CDR2 FQGNSA. Deletions cut 5 bases from V and 5 bases from J, with 15 bases between. The CDR3 nucleotides are TGTGCCAGCAGCACTGGACTCTGGGGGGAGACCCAGTACTTC. Its protein is CASSTGLWGETQYF.

The V gene is TRBV20-1, the J gene TRBJ2-1, with 11 bases identical to TRBD2. V was clipped by 5 bases and J by 10 bases; unmatched bases: 4. This CDR3 contains 12 residues. Germline CDR1 reads DFQATT; CDR2 reads SNEGSKA (reference sequence). Here the CDR3 reads CSARRTSGEQFF. In nucleotides, the CDR3 is TGCAGTGCTCGACGGACTAGCGGGGAGCAGTTCTTC.

This clonotype appeared once. The V call is TRBV6-6, the J call TRBJ1-5, with D uncertain. Germline values: CDR1 MNHNY, CDR2 SVGAGI (reference sequence). The length of the CDR3 is 14 residues. The V gene lost 2 bases and the J gene lost 1 base, with 6 bases spanning the gap. The CDR3 region is CASSYVTSNQPQHF. In nucleotides, the CDR3 is TGTGCCAGCAGTTACGTTACGAGCAATCAGCCCCAGCATTTT.

This clonotype came up a few times. The chain carries TRBV6-5 and TRBJ2-7; D is possibly TRBD2 (6 bases). The germline V gene has CDR1 MNHEY and CDR2 SVGAGI. CDR3 length: 13 residues. Trimming stripped 6 bases from V and 0 bases from J, with 9 bases between. CDR3 sequence: CASRRGSSYEQYF. CDR3 coding DNA: TGTGCCAGCAGGCGGGGTAGCTCCTACGAGCAGTACTTC.

This clonotype was recorded many times. The CDR3: CASSPRGDWNNEQFF. The DNA of the CDR3 is TGCGCCAGCAGCCCGAGGGGTGACTGGAACAATGAGCAGTTCTTC. V gene TRBV5-1 combines with J gene TRBJ2-1, with D possibly being TRBD1 or TRBD2 (5 bases each). The CDR3 has 15 amino acids. Trimming took off 4 bases at V and 5 bases at J, with 16 bases between the two ends. The germline V gene encodes CDR1 SGHRS and CDR2 YFSETQ.

V is TRBV18 and J is TRBJ1-1; unclear D gene. Germline CDR1 reads KGHSH; CDR2 reads LQKENI. The CDR3 covers 14 residues. The germline V and J ends were trimmed by 5 bases and 1 base, with 11 bases remaining between them. The CDR3 nucleotides read TGTGCCAGCTCAACTCGGCCAGAGAACACTGAAGCTTTCTTT. The encoded protein is CASSTRPENTEAFF.

In its sample, this clonotype was seen a few times. The rearrangement uses TRBV7-2 and TRBJ1-1; D possibly corresponds to TRBD1 (5 bases). The germline gives CDR1 SGHTA, CDR2 FQGNSA. Trimming cost V 8 bases and J 5 bases, with 18 bases left between them. The CDR3 is 14 residues long. The CDR3 here is CASYQLAGGTEAFF. The CDR3, as DNA: TGTGCCAGCTACCAACTCGCGGGGGGGACTGAAGCTTTCTTT. Based on the CDR3 plus reference TRBV7-2 and TRBJ1-1, the full variable domain is GAGVSQSPSNKVTEKGKDVELRCDPISGHTALYWYRQSLGQGLEFLIYFQGNSAPDKSGLPSDRFSAERTGGSVSTLTIQRTQQEDSAVYLCASYQLAGGTEAFFGQGTRLTVV.

This clonotype has only a few counts. V and J are TRBV15 and TRBJ1-1, with D hard to call. Germline CDR1 and CDR2: LNHNV and YYDKDF (reference sequence). Trimming pared 4 bases from V and 1 base from J, leaving 7 bases between. CDR3 length: 13 residues. The CDR3 region has the DNA TGTGCCACCAGCACCAGCGCGAACACTGAAGCTTTCTTT. Its protein product is CATSTSANTEAFF.

The chain is built from TRBV5-8 and TRBJ1-5, with a tentative D call TRBD1 (5 bases). The CDR3 is 13 residues long. Trimming shortened V by 4 bases and J by 4 bases, and 9 bases separated the two germline ends. Germline V gene lookup returns CDR1 SGHTS and CDR2 YDEGEE. The CDR3 spells CASSVDRNQPQHF. For the CDR3, the DNA is TGTGCCAGCAGCGTAGACAGAAATCAGCCCCAGCATTTT.

The J gene is TRBJ2-1, the V gene TRBV7-6; maybe TRBD2 (6 bases). Germline CDR1 and CDR2: SGHVS and FNYEAQ. Trimming pared 0 bases from V and 0 bases from J, leaving 9 bases between. This CDR3 spans 16 amino acids. The CDR3 loop is CASSLAGGLSYNEQFF. CDR3 sequence (DNA): TGTGCCAGCAGCTTAGCCGGGGGTCTCTCCTACAATGAGCAGTTCTTC. Full variable domain (remainder filled in from reference TRBV7-6 and TRBJ2-1): GAGVSQSPRYKVTKRGQDVALRCDPISGHVSLYWYRQALGQGPEFLTYFNYEAQQDKSGLPNDRFSAERPEGSISTLTIQRTEQRDSAMYRCASSLAGGLSYNEQFFGPGTRLTVL.

This clonotype occurred a few times. The junction does not match germline at one end; this may be a read error. This chain joins TRBV5-1 and TRBJ2-3; D possibly corresponds to TRBD2 (5 bases). The germline CDR1 and CDR2 sequences are SGHRS and YFSETQ. The CDR3 runs to 15 residues. CDR3 region: CASSLAPGSTATQYF. In DNA, the CDR3 is TGCGCCAGCAGCTTGGCCCCGGGAAGCACAGCTACGCAGTATTTT.

This clonotype has just a few counts. The chain employs TRBV4-1 and TRBJ2-3; 7 bases are shared with TRBD1. V lost 0 bases to trimming and J lost 0 bases; unmatched junction nucleotides: 3. CDR1 is MGHRA, CDR2 YSYEKL, per germline. The CDR3 loop spans 16 amino acids. In nucleotides, the CDR3 is TGCGCCAGCAGCCAAGAGGGACAGCCGAGCACAGATACGCAGTATTTT. Translated: CASSQEGQPSTDTQYF.

This clonotype was observed a few times. The chain combines TRBV19 with TRBJ2-1; 9 nucleotides match TRBD1. V was clipped by 4 bases and J by 9 bases; unmatched bases: 16. CDR3 length: 17 amino acids. CDR1 is LNHDA, CDR2 SQIVND, per germline (reference sequence). The CDR3 DNA is TGTGCCAGTAGTAACGCAGGGACAGGGAGGTTCGCGGGTGAGCAGTTCTTC. Its protein product is CASSNAGTGRFAGEQFF.

This rearrangement joins TRBV6-5 to TRBJ1-1; D is unresolved. The CDR3 contains 13 residues. Germline V gives CDR1 MNHEY, CDR2 SVGAGI. Trimming removed 0 bases from V and 8 bases from J, with 10 bases in between. DNA for the CDR3: TGTGCCAGCAGTTACTCATGGTCGACGGAAGCTTTCTTT. It is translated as CASSYSWSTEAFF.

The chain links TRBV30 to TRBJ1-2; D may be TRBD1 (5 bases). Trimming pared 3 bases from V and 2 bases from J, leaving 13 bases between. Germline loops: CDR1 GTSNPN, CDR2 SVGIG (reference sequence). The CDR3 is 14 residues long. The CDR3 sequence is CAWRQLRGNYGYTF. CDR3 DNA: TGTGCCTGGAGACAACTCCGGGGCAACTATGGCTACACCTTC.

The rearrangement links TRBV20-1 to TRBJ1-2; 7 bases align to TRBD1. The CDR3 runs to 14 residues. V lost 3 bases, J lost 5 bases, and 9 bases stayed unmatched. Germline CDR1 and CDR2: DFQATT and SNEGSKA (reference sequence). Written as DNA, the CDR3 is TGCAGTGCTAGTCGTGGGACAGCGGGTTATGGCTACACCTTC. This translates into CSASRGTAGYGYTF.

This clonotype is a singleton in its sample. The rearrangement links TRBV10-3 to TRBJ1-4, with D uncertain. Germline CDR1 ENHRY, CDR2 SYGVKD. CDR3 length: 15 residues. V was shortened by 0 bases and J by 3 bases, with 8 bases between the two germline ends. CDR3 sequence reads: CAISESGGANEKLFF. CDR3 DNA sequence: TGTGCCATCAGTGAGTCGGGAGGTGCTAATGAAAAACTGTTTTTT.

This rearrangement joins TRBV4-2 to TRBJ2-1; D remains unclear. CDR1 and CDR2 (germline): LGHNA, YNFKEQ. V lost 0 bases to trimming and J lost 3 bases, with 0 bases between them. The CDR3 runs to 12 residues. The DNA for the CDR3 is TGTGCCAGCAGCCAAGACTACAATGAGCAGTTCTTC. Translated, it gives CASSQDYNEQFF.

This clonotype was recorded a few times. The rearrangement uses TRBV15 and TRBJ2-5; possibly TRBD1 for D (6 bases). The CDR3 is made up of 15 amino acids. The germline V gene encodes CDR1 LNHNV and CDR2 YYDKDF (reference sequence). Trimming took off 0 bases at V and 5 bases at J, with 13 bases between the two ends. Here the CDR3 reads CATSRDRGEEETQYF. CDR3 coding DNA: TGTGCCACCAGCAGAGACAGGGGAGAAGAGGAGACCCAGTACTTC.

The rearrangement links TRBV6-2 or TRBV6-3 to TRBJ2-7; D unclear. The CDR3 runs 11 residues. Trimming left V 6 bases short and J 4 bases short, with 7 bases between. Germline CDR1 MNHEY, CDR2 SVGEGT. The chain's CDR3 is CASRSRYEQYF. The CDR3 bases are TGTGCCAGCAGGAGCCGATACGAGCAGTACTTC.

The chain has TRBV6-4 and TRBJ2-3; D is unresolved. This CDR3 region has 13 residues. Trimming pared 0 bases from V and 5 bases from J, leaving 6 bases between. The germline CDR1 and CDR2 sequences are MRHNA and SNTAGT. CDR3 residues: CASSDSPVDTQYF. The CDR3 nucleotides are TGTGCCAGCAGTGACTCGCCCGTAGATACGCAGTATTTT.